The sequence of this T cell receptor (beta chain) was determined in a study of T cell responses to AZD1222 COVID-19 vaccine. Findings of the study overall: Increased Spike-specific TCR breadth and depth were observed after two AZD1222 doses. Repertoires in all cases were sampled only once the peak T cell response had passed. Nearly half of unique spike-specific TCRs reportedly avoided B.1.351 and B.1.1.7 mutated regions. White British people made up most donors, females outnumbered males, and clonal diversity was possibly underestimated.

Details on this clone: Its matching antigen is unknown.

TCRdb's copy holds only in-frame clones and misses some; the assay was immunoSEQ multiplex PCR. The sample holds 85,000 to 90,000 clones, about 92% seen once. The CDR3 extends over 17 amino acids. The TCR was taken from an adult in good health. The chain has TRBV21-1 and TRBJ1-2; TRBD1 reflects the table's D call only, with no check against the DNA. TRBV21-1 is classified as a pseudogene. The specimen comprised peripheral blood, sampled on day 0 of AZD1222 vaccination. Here the CDR3 reads CASSKVLQATKNYGYTF. In DNA, the CDR3 is TGTGCCAGCAGCAAAGTACTACAGGCCACCAAGAACTATGGCTACACCTTC.